These 7 T cell receptor beta chains originate from one sample sequenced in a study of Tregs in tolerant kidney transplant recipients. Their recognized antigens are unknown. Assay used: immunoSEQ multiplex PCR; TCRdb lists only in-frame clones, some missing. The sample comprises about 44,000 clones, over 95% of which are singletons, and 0.3% to 0.4% rests with the top ten. The sample taken for sequencing was Tregs from blood cultured with allogeneic cells. These receptor sequences come from a human donor in good health.

The J gene is TRBJ2-4, the V gene TRBV15; 7 nucleotides agree with TRBD1. This CDR3 region has 15 residues. V was clipped by 0 bases and J by 8 bases; unmatched bases: 7. From germline, CDR1 is LNHNV and CDR2 YYDKDF (reference sequence). The DNA of the CDR3 is TGTGCCACCAGCAGAGATCATGACAGGGTCTACATTCAGTACTTC. This sequence encodes CATSRDHDRVYIQYF.

The chain couples TRBV5-1 to TRBJ1-2; 10 bases line up with TRBD1. Germline trimming cut 4 bases from V and 6 bases from J; bases unmatched to any gene: 3. This CDR3 region has 13 residues. Per germline, CDR1 SGHRS and CDR2 YFSETQ. CDR3 DNA: TGCGCCAGCAGCCGGGACAGGGGTGATGGCTACACCTTC. It yields the protein CASSRDRGDGYTF. Full variable domain (outside the CDR3, taken from reference TRBV5-1 and TRBJ1-2): KAGVTQTPRYLIKTRGQQVTLSCSPISGHRSVSWYQQTPGQGLQFLFEYFSETQRNKGNFPGRFSGRQFSNSRSEMNVSTLELGDSALYLCASSRDRGDGYTFGSGTRLTVV.

This chain joins TRBV11-2 and TRBJ2-5, with D possibly TRBD2 on 6 matching bases. The V gene's germline CDR1 is SGHAT and CDR2 FQNNGV. CDR3 size: 14 residues. Trimming took off 1 base at V and 2 bases at J, with 8 bases between the two ends. The CDR3 coding sequence is TGTGCCAGCAGCTTAGTGGGACTGCAAGAGACCCAGTACTTC. The encoded protein is CASSLVGLQETQYF.

The chain employs TRBV12-5 and TRBJ1-2; 7 nucleotides match TRBD1. Germline values: CDR1 LGHNT, CDR2 FRNRAP. The trim removed 4 bases at V and 3 bases at J, leaving 14 bases unmatched. This CDR3 has 17 amino acids. This chain's CDR3 is CASGWKRQGMLDYGYTF. Written as DNA, the CDR3 is TGTGCTAGTGGTTGGAAACGACAGGGAATGTTGGACTATGGCTACACCTTC.

The chain employs TRBV7-2 and TRBJ2-7, with D maybe TRBD1 (6 bases). The CDR3 spans 15 residues. Germline lookup yields CDR1 SGHTA and CDR2 FQGNSA. Trimming took off 7 bases at V and 2 bases at J, with 18 bases between the two ends. CDR3 residues: CASTPGAGAPYEQYF. The CDR3 DNA reads as TGTGCCAGCACCCCTGGGGCAGGGGCCCCCTACGAGCAGTACTTC.

This chain links TRBV6-1 with TRBJ2-7; 7 bases align to TRBD2. CDR3 length: 13 amino acids. With V trimmed by 4 bases and J by 0 bases, 0 bases remained unmatched. The germline V gene has CDR1 MNHNS and CDR2 SASEGT. The CDR3 region is CASSGGSSYEQYF. The DNA for the CDR3 is TGTGCCAGCAGTGGCGGGAGCTCCTACGAGCAGTACTTC.

The genes are TRBV7-9 and TRBJ1-4; D gene uncertain. The CDR3 length is 15 residues. The germline gives CDR1 SEHNR, CDR2 FQNEAQ (reference sequence). V lost 1 base and J lost 5, with 11 bases in between. CDR3 sequence (DNA): TGTGCCAGCAGCTTAGGTTGGCAGCTGAATGAAAAACTGTTTTTT. Its protein product is CASSLGWQLNEKLFF.